A single sample gave rise to the 15 T cell receptor beta chains below, sequenced in a study of blood T cells in healthy people across ages. Combining a sample-barcoded 5' primer with a J-beta primer mix, a second PCR ran for roughly 7 to 11 cycles. TCRdb independently ran MiXCR on the 5' RACE reads; one entry per CDR3 protein. This sample has about 800,000 distinct CDR3 sequences, with more than 20% found just once. The same sample was also used in a study of T cells of mothers and their children.

The specimen sequenced was blood. The origin of the receptors is a boy younger than 18 in good health.

The chain recombines TRBV11-2 with TRBJ2-5; 11 positions match TRBD1. The germline gives CDR1 SGHAT, CDR2 FQNNGV. The CDR3 runs 20 residues. V trimming: 1 base; J trimming: 1 base; junction bases outside the gene matches: 14. The CDR3 DNA sequence: TGTGCCAGCAGCTTAGGCTGGACAGGGGGCCTTACTACAAGCCAAGAGACCCAGTACTTC. It yields the protein CASSLGWTGGLTTSQETQYF. Looking up the rest from reference TRBV11-2 and TRBJ2-5 gives the full variable domain: EAGVAQSPRYKIIEKRQSVAFWCNPISGHATLYWYQQILGQGPKLLIQFQNNGVVDDSQLPKDRFSAERLKGVDSTLKIQPAKLEDSAVYLCASSLGWTGGLTTSQETQYFGPGTRLLVL.

The J gene is TRBJ2-7, the V gene TRBV6-5; D perhaps matches TRBD1 (6 bases). The CDR3 totals 16 residues. Germline V gene lookup returns CDR1 MNHEY and CDR2 SVGAGI. The V end lost 0 bases, the J end lost 1 base, and 13 bases lay between the germline ends. This CDR3 reads CASSYSRTVLSYEQYF. CDR3 in DNA: TGTGCCAGCAGTTACTCTCGGACAGTCCTTTCCTACGAGCAGTACTTC.

This clonotype has more than one count but fewer than ten. V gene TRBV7-2 combines with J gene TRBJ2-3, with 13 bases identical to TRBD2. V trimming: 6 bases; J trimming: 6 bases; junction bases outside the gene matches: 6. The V gene's germline CDR1 is SGHTA and CDR2 FQGNSA. CDR3 length: 15 amino acids. The CDR3 region has the DNA TGTGCCAGCAGTTTACTAGCGGGGGGGCCGGATACGCAGTATTTT. This translates into CASSLLAGGPDTQYF.

Here the CDR3 reads CATTGFSANEQFF. CDR3 DNA sequence: TGTGCCACCACGGGCTTCTCGGCCAATGAGCAGTTCTTC. The chain links TRBV27 to TRBJ2-1, with D uncertain. Germline V lookup: CDR1 MNHEY, CDR2 SMNVEV (reference sequence). The length of the CDR3 is 13 residues. Trimming pared 10 bases from V and 6 bases from J, leaving 16 bases between.

The gene calls are TRBV21-1 and TRBJ2-3; TRBD1 reflects the table's D call only, with no check against the DNA. TRBV21-1 is marked as a pseudogene. CDR3 length equals 19 residues. CDR3 bases: TGTGCCAGCCTCCAGGGACAGGGAAAACGATCGGGGTACACAGATACGCAGTATTTT. Its translation: CASLQGQGKRSGYTDTQYF.

J is TRBJ2-7 and V is TRBV11-1, with D unresolved. Trimming stripped 2 bases from V and 6 bases from J, with 14 bases between. Germline CDR1 SGHAT, CDR2 FQDESV (reference sequence). There are 14 residues in the CDR3. The CDR3: CASSLIQAVGEQYF. For the CDR3, the DNA is TGTGCCAGCAGCTTAATTCAGGCCGTGGGCGAGCAGTACTTC.

This clonotype was counted many times. This rearrangement joins TRBV7-9 to TRBJ2-5; maybe TRBD1 (5 bases). The end of the DNA is better explained by TRBJ2-7, so the J call may be wrong. The CDR3 is made up of 15 amino acids. Germline V gives CDR1 SEHNR, CDR2 FQNEAQ (reference sequence). This CDR3 is CASSLEGAGSYEQYF. The CDR3 DNA is TGTGCCAGCAGCTTAGAAGGGGCAGGCTCCTACGAGCAGTACTTC.

The V gene is TRBV6-1, the J gene TRBJ2-5; the match to TRBD1 covers 8 bases. V lost 3 bases and J lost 9; bases outside the gene matches: 15. This CDR3 comprises 16 residues. CDR1 and CDR2 from the germline V gene are MNHNS and SASEGT. This chain's CDR3 is CASSDRGLPLGLAQYF. CDR3 in DNA: TGTGCCAGCAGTGACAGGGGGCTTCCCTTGGGTTTGGCCCAGTACTTC.

The chain uses TRBV5-1 and TRBJ1-1; D may be TRBD1 (6 bases). Looked up from germline, CDR1 is SGHRS and CDR2 is YFSETQ. This CDR3 is built from 15 residues. Trimming removed 0 bases at V and 8 bases at J, with 17 bases between. CDR3 in amino acids: CASSLEGTRTREAFF. In DNA form, the CDR3 reads TGCGCCAGCAGCTTGGAAGGGACAAGGACCAGGGAAGCTTTCTTT.

As regards this clonotype: The junction departs from germline at one end; a sequencing error may be responsible. The chain carries TRBV3-1 and TRBJ2-1; D unresolved. The CDR3 length is 14 residues. Germline V CDR1 and CDR2: LGHDT, YNNKEL (reference sequence). The CDR3 sequence is CASSRAEYLGEQVF. The CDR3 DNA reads as TGTGCCAGCAGCCGGGCCGAATACTTGGGTGAGCAGGTCTTC.

This clonotype was recorded only once. The genes are TRBV7-3 and TRBJ2-1; TRBD2 matches at 11 bases. CDR1 is SGHTA and CDR2 is FQGTGA in the germline V gene. The CDR3 length is 15 residues. Trimming cost V 5 bases and J 7 bases; bases outside gene matches: 7. The CDR3 sequence: CASSLTSGTRNEQFF. Here the CDR3 DNA reads TGTGCCAGCAGCCTGACTAGCGGGACGAGGAATGAGCAGTTCTTC. Full variable domain (rest looked up from reference TRBV7-3 and TRBJ2-1): GAGVSQTPSNKVTEKGKYVELRCDPISGHTALYWYRQSLGQGPEFLIYFQGTGAADDSGLPNDRFFAVRPEGSVSTLKIQRTERGDSAVYLCASSLTSGTRNEQFFGPGTRLTVL.

The chain uses TRBV21-1 and TRBJ2-5; TRBD1 was called by the table and not checked on the DNA. TRBV21-1 is annotated as a pseudogene. This CDR3 is 14 amino acids long. CDR3 sequence (DNA): TGTGCCAGCAGCCCATTAGGGCGAGGTGTGACCCAGTACTTC. Translated: CASSPLGRGVTQYF.

This clonotype was observed a single time. The chain carries TRBV10-3 and TRBJ2-1, with 11 nucleotides matching TRBD2. V lost 6 bases to trimming and J lost 9 bases; unmatched junction nucleotides: 10. This CDR3 has 15 residues. From germline, CDR1 is ENHRY and CDR2 SYGVKD. CDR3 nucleotides: TGTGCCATCAGGGTAGAAGTACTAGCGGGAGCTGAGCAGTTCTTC. Its translation is CAIRVEVLAGAEQFF.

This clonotype was counted between two and nine times. The rearrangement links TRBV29-1 to TRBJ2-1, with TRBD2 identical over 10 bases. This CDR3 has 15 residues. Losses at the gene ends were 5 bases for V and 8 bases for J; bases not matched to a gene: 12. Per the germline V gene, CDR1 is SQVTM and CDR2 is ANQGSEA. In nucleotides, the CDR3 is TGCAGCGTTCCCAGGGGGCTAGCGGGAGCCCATGAGCAGTTCTTC. This codes for CSVPRGLAGAHEQFF.

There are a few counts of this clonotype. The chain couples TRBV20-1 to TRBJ2-1, with D unresolved. Trimming removed 6 bases at V and 3 bases at J, with 15 bases between. The CDR3 has 14 amino acids. Germline values: CDR1 DFQATT, CDR2 SNEGSKA (reference sequence). DNA of the CDR3: TGCAGTGCCCCCCGTTGGGCCTACTACAATGAGCAGTTCTTC. It is translated as CSAPRWAYYNEQFF.